These T cell receptor beta chains were read from a single sample in a study of blood T cell repertoires in COVID-19. Assay: immunoSEQ multiplex PCR; the TCRdb copy retains only in-frame clones and omits some. Here the sample spans 300,000 or so clones, 90% being singletons. The sequenced sample was PBMCs or T cells enriched from blood (not recorded which). The receptors here all came from a man in his sixties who had recovered from COVID-19. Both conserved end residues are part of each CDR3. D genes are given only for firm matches. Expanded clones are given a class, and other clones once, few, many or no size at all.

V gene,clone size,D gene,J gene,CDR3 protein,CDR3 DNA
TRBV19,-,-,TRBJ2-7,CASTQYLGGYEQYF,TGTGCCAGCACACAATATTTGGGGGGATACGAGCAGTACTTC
TRBV12-2,-,-,TRBJ2-2,CASRSRGSGGGVPRGPSTGELFF,TGTGCAAGTCGCTCCCGGGGTAGCGGCGGGGGGGTCCCCCGGGGGCCGAGCACCGGGGAGCTGTTTTTT
TRBV4-3,-,TRBD2,TRBJ2-2,CASSQDQAGGTGELFF,TGCGCCAGCAGCCAAGACCAAGCGGGGGGCACCGGGGAGCTGTTTTTT
TRBV30,-,TRBD1,TRBJ1-5,CAWNSGQGGNQPQHF,TGTGCCTGGAATTCAGGCCAGGGGGGAAATCAGCCCCAGCATTTT
TRBV9,few,-,TRBJ2-3,CASSVAMWDSTDTQYF,TGTGCCAGCAGCGTAGCTATGTGGGACTCCACAGATACGCAGTATTTT
TRBV30,-,-,TRBJ1-1,CAWSPTDTGILNTEAFF,TGTGCCTGGAGCCCTACCGACACAGGGATCTTGAACACTGAAGCTTTCTTT
TRBV5-6,-,-,TRBJ1-1,CASSLRVSRANTEAFF,TGTGCCAGCAGCTTGAGGGTTTCGAGGGCGAACACTGAAGCTTTCTTT
TRBV7-8,-,-,TRBJ2-3,CASTLRPGTRSTDTQYF,TGTGCCAGCACCTTAAGACCGGGAACGAGGAGCACAGATACGCAGTATTTT
TRBV27,once,TRBD1,TRBJ1-5,CASSLSVNGGQGPQHF,TGTGCCAGCAGTTTATCGGTAAACGGGGGACAGGGGCCCCAGCATTTT
TRBV30,-,-,TRBJ2-7,CAWTAGRHEQYF,TGTGCCTGGACCGCAGGGCGCCACGAGCAGTACTTT
TRBV10-3,-,-,TRBJ2-7,CAISEFRQGYEQYF,TGTGCCATCAGTGAGTTTAGGCAGGGTTACGAGCAGTACTTC
TRBV5-4,-,-,TRBJ1-1,CASSFPGGLHTEAFF,TGTGCCAGCAGCTTCCCAGGAGGGTTGCACACTGAAGCTTTCTTT
TRBV5-1,once,-,TRBJ1-3,CASSSLNQGNGNTIYF,TGCGCCAGCAGCTCACTAAACCAGGGTAATGGAAACACCATATATTTT
TRBV6-5,once,TRBD1,TRBJ1-5,CASSPGGIDQPQHF,TGTGCCAGCAGCCCAGGGGGGATCGATCAGCCCCAGCATTTT
TRBV6-5,-,-,TRBJ1-4,CASSSTGMGEKLFF,TGTGCCAGCAGTTCAACAGGGATGGGTGAAAAACTGTTTTTT
TRBV7-9,-,-,TRBJ2-3,CASSLVLGAGSDF,TGTGCCAGCAGCTTAGTCTTAGGGGCTGGGTCGGATTTT
TRBV6-5,few,-,TRBJ1-3,CAITVREEVRNTIYF,TGTGCCATCACCGTGCGCGAGGAAGTTAGAAACACCATATATTTT
TRBV6-5,-,-,TRBJ2-7,CASRPRGEQYF,TGTGCCAGCAGACCTAGGGGCGAGCAGTACTTC
TRBV7-2,-,TRBD2,TRBJ2-3,CASSLSPQRGGYTQYF,TGTGCCAGCAGCTTATCCCCTCAGCGGGGAGGGTATACGCAGTATTTT
TRBV27,-,-,TRBJ2-7,CASSLTLKREQYF,TGTGCCAGCAGTTTAACCCTGAAGCGCGAGCAGTACTTC
TRBV27,-,TRBD1,TRBJ2-3,CASSFSSGTGLDTQYF,TGTGCCAGCAGTTTCTCCTCCGGGACAGGGTTAGATACGCAGTATTTT
TRBV9,once,-,TRBJ2-7,CASSPRELQGEQYF,TGTGCCAGCAGCCCGCGGGAGTTGCAGGGGGAGCAGTACTTC
TRBV5-1,-,-,TRBJ2-7,CASSPQGTYEQYF,TGCGCCAGCAGCCCCCAGGGAACCTACGAGCAGTACTTC
TRBV12-3/TRBV12-4,-,TRBD1,TRBJ1-1,CASRDNTGGAAFF,TGTGCCAGCAGAGATAATACAGGGGGTGCAGCTTTCTTT
TRBV7-2,-,TRBD1,TRBJ1-5,CASSPGQGTSNQPQHF,TGTGCCAGCAGTCCGGGACAGGGAACCAGCAATCAGCCCCAGCATTTT
TRBV19,-,TRBD2,TRBJ2-3,CASTPFGGADTQYF,TGTGCCAGTACCCCGTTCGGGGGGGCAGATACGCAGTATTTT
TRBV30,-,TRBD2,TRBJ2-1,CAWSARGGWVNEQFF,TGTGCCTGGAGTGCCCGGGGGGGTTGGGTCAATGAGCAGTTCTTC
TRBV7-9,once,-,TRBJ2-7,CASSLVGRGGPAVYEQYF,TGTGCCAGCAGCTTAGTAGGGAGGGGGGGACCAGCAGTCTACGAGCAGTACTTC
TRBV20-1,-,-,TRBJ1-3,CSAREGDTIYF,TGCAGTGCTAGAGAGGGAGACACCATATATTTT
TRBV21-1,-,-,TRBJ2-1,CASDRNEQFF,TGTGCCAGCGACAGGAATGAGCAGTTCTTC
TRBV7-8,-,-,TRBJ2-5,CASSLTAGNFETQYF,TGTGCCAGCAGCTTAACAGCCGGGAATTTTGAGACCCAGTACTTC
TRBV2,-,-,TRBJ1-5,CASRLQGQPQHF,TGTGCCAGCAGGCTTCAGGGTCAGCCCCAGCATTTT
TRBV3-1/TRBV3-2,-,TRBD1,TRBJ2-7,CASSRGQGAVNEQYF,TGTGCCAGCAGCCGGGGACAGGGGGCGGTGAACGAGCAGTACTTC
TRBV4-3,few,TRBD2,TRBJ2-1,CASSQEPSGGGEQFF,TGCGCCAGCAGCCAAGAACCTAGCGGGGGCGGGGAGCAGTTCTTC
TRBV7-2,few,TRBD2,TRBJ2-3,CASSFFRTSGDTDTQYF,TGTGCCAGCAGCTTCTTTAGGACTAGCGGGGATACAGATACGCAGTATTTT
TRBV19,-,-,TRBJ1-5,CASRQAELGGQPQHF,TGTGCCAGTAGGCAGGCCGAGTTGGGAGGTCAGCCCCAGCATTTT
TRBV4-3,-,TRBD1,TRBJ2-7,CASSPGTVAYEQYF,TGCGCCAGCAGCCCTGGGACAGTTGCCTACGAGCAGTACTTC
TRBV11-3,-,-,TRBJ2-1,CASSLVLSSYNEQFF,TGTGCCAGCAGCTTAGTGCTGAGCTCCTACAATGAGCAGTTCTTC
TRBV27,-,-,TRBJ1-1,CASSLPGATEAFF,TGTGCCAGCAGCCTCCCTGGGGCCACTGAAGCTTTCTTT
TRBV30,few,-,TRBJ1-5,CAWIRPLLKQPQHF,TGTGCCTGGATAAGACCGCTACTAAAACAGCCCCAGCATTTT
TRBV3-1/TRBV3-2,-,TRBD2,TRBJ2-3,CASSLGTRADTQYF,TGTGCCAGCAGCCTCGGGACTAGAGCAGATACGCAGTATTTT
TRBV27,-,-,TRBJ1-5,CASRQDSQGNQPQHF,TGTGCCAGCAGACAGGACAGTCAAGGCAATCAGCCCCAGCATTTT
TRBV20-1,-,TRBD1,TRBJ1-1,CSASPDSTGVNTEAFF,TGCAGTGCTAGTCCAGATAGCACAGGGGTGAACACTGAAGCTTTCTTT
TRBV19,-,-,TRBJ1-2,CASSSVAGYTF,TGTGCCAGTAGTAGTGTGGCTGGCTACACCTTC
TRBV11-3,-,-,TRBJ2-1,CASSLVAGFDEQFF,TGTGCCAGCAGCTTGGTTGCGGGTTTCGATGAGCAGTTCTTC
TRBV6-1,-,-,TRBJ1-2,CASSEQWGRSIYGYTF,TGTGCCAGCAGTGAACAGTGGGGCAGGAGCATCTATGGCTACACCTTC
TRBV24-1,-,TRBD1,TRBJ2-2,CATSDHGTGVGELFF,TGTGCCACCAGTGATCACGGGACAGGGGTCGGGGAGCTGTTTTTT
TRBV29-1,-,TRBD1,TRBJ2-1,CSVADRVTAHEQFF,TGCAGCGTCGCGGACAGGGTGACTGCCCATGAGCAGTTCTTC
TRBV28,-,-,TRBJ1-5,CASSLGRPQHF,TGTGCCAGCAGTTTAGGGCGGCCCCAGCATTTT
TRBV27,-,-,TRBJ2-3,CASNRIRELAADTQYF,TGTGCCAGCAATAGGATCCGAGAACTAGCTGCAGATACGCAGTATTTT
TRBV2,once,-,TRBJ2-2,CASSEGVGAGELFF,TGTGCCAGCAGTGAAGGAGTTGGTGCCGGGGAGCTGTTTTTT
TRBV24-1,-,TRBD2,TRBJ2-4,CATSDPRGEGRNIQYF,TGTGCCACCAGTGATCCGCGGGGGGAGGGGAGGAACATTCAGTACTTC
TRBV4-1,once,-,TRBJ1-4,CASSPRGAGGAVDEKLFF,TGCGCCAGCAGCCCCCGGGGGGCGGGGGGCGCGGTGGATGAAAAACTGTTTTTT